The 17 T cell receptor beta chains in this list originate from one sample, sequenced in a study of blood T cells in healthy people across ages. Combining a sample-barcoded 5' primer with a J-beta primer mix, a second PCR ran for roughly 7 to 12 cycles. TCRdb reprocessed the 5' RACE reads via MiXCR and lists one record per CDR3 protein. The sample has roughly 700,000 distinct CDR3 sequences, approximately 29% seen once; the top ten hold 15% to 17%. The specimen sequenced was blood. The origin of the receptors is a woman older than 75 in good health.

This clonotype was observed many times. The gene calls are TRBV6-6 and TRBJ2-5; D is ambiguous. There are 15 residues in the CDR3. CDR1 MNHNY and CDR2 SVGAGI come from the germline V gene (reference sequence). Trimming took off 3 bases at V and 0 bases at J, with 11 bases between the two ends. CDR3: CASSYLDRHQETQYF. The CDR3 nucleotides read TGTGCCAGCAGTTATTTGGACCGCCACCAAGAGACCCAGTACTTC.

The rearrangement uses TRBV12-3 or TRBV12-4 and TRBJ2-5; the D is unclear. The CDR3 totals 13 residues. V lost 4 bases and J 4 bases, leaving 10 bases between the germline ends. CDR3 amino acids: CASSSDLGETQYF. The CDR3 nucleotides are TGTGCCAGCAGTTCGGACCTGGGAGAGACCCAGTACTTC.

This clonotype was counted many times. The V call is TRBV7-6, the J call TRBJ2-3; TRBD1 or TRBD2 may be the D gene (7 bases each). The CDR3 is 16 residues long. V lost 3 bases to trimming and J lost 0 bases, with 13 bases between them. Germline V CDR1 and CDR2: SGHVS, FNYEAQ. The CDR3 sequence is CASSLGGGSSTDTQYF. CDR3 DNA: TGTGCCAGCAGCTTGGGAGGGGGCTCAAGCACAGATACGCAGTATTTT.

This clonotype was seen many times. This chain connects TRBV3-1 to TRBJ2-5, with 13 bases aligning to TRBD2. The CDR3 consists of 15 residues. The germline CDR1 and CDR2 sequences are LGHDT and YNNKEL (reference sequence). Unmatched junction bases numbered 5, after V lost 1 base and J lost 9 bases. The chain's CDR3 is CASSQGAGLAGPQYF. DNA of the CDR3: TGTGCCAGCAGCCAAGGGGCGGGACTAGCGGGGCCCCAGTACTTC.

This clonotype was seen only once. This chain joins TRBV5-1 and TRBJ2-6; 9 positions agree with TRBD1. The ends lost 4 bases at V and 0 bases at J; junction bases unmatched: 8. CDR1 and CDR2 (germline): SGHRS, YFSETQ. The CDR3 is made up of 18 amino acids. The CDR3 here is CASSNGDRASSGANVLTF. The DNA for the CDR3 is TGCGCCAGCAGCAACGGGGACAGGGCCAGCTCTGGGGCCAACGTCCTGACTTTC.

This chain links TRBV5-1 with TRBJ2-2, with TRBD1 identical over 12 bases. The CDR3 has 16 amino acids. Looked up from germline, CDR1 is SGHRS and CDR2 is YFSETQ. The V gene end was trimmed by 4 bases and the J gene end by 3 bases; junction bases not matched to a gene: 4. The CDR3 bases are TGCGCCAGCAGCCAGGGACAGGGGGCTTACACCGGGGAGCTGTTTTTT. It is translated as CASSQGQGAYTGELFF.

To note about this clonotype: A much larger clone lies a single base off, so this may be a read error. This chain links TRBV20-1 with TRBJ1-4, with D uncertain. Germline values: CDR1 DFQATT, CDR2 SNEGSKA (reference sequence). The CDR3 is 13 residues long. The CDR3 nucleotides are TGCAGTGGGGAAGCCGGGAATGGTGAAAAACGGTTTTTT. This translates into CSGEAGNGEKRFF.

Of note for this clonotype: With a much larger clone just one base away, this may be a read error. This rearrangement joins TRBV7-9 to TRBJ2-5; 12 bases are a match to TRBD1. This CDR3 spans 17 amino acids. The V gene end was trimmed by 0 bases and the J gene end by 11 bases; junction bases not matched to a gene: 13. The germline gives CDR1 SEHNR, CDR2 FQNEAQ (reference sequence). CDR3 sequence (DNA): TGTGCCAGCAGCTTAGCGGGGACAGGGGGCGCAGTCTACGGGCAGTACTTC. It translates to CASSLAGTGGAVYGQYF.

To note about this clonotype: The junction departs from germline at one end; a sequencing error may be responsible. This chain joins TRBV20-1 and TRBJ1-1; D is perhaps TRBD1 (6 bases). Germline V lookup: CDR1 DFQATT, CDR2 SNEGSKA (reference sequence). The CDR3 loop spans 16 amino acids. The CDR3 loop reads CSAGDAGGLPNTEAFF. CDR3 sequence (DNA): TGCAGTGCTGGAGATGCGGGGGGGCTTCCGAACACTGAAGCTTTCTTT.

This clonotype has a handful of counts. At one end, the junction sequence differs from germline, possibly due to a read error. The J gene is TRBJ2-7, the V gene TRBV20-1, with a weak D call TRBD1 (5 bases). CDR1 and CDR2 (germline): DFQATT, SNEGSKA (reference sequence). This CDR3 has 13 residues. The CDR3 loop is CSARQGGSCEQYF. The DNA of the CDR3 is TGCAGTGCTAGACAGGGCGGCTCCTGCGAGCAGTACTTC.

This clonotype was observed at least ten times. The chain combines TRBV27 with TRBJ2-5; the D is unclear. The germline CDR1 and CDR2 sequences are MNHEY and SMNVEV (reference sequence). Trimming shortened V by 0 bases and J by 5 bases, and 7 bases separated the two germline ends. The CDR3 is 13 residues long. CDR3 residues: CASSLSSVETQYF. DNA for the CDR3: TGTGCCAGCAGTTTATCGTCGGTGGAGACCCAGTACTTC.

CDR3: CASRGSGPNEQFF. The DNA for the CDR3 is TGTGCCAGCAGAGGCTCGGGACCGAATGAGCAGTTCTTC. The rearrangement links TRBV2 to TRBJ2-1; D could derive from TRBD1 or TRBD2 (5 bases each). Between the trimmed V and J ends, which lost 6 bases and 7 bases, there was a span of 13 bases. CDR1 and CDR2 (germline): SNHLY, FYNNEI. CDR3 length: 13 residues.

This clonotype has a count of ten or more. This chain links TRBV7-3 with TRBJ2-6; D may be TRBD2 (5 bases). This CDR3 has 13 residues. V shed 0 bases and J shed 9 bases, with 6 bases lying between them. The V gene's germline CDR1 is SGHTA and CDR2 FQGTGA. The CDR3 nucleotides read TGTGCCAGCAGCTTAACGGGGAGCAACGTCCTGACTTTC. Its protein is CASSLTGSNVLTF. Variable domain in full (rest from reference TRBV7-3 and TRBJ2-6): GAGVSQTPSNKVTEKGKYVELRCDPISGHTALYWYRQSLGQGPEFLIYFQGTGAADDSGLPNDRFFAVRPEGSVSTLKIQRTERGDSAVYLCASSLTGSNVLTFGAGSRLTVL.

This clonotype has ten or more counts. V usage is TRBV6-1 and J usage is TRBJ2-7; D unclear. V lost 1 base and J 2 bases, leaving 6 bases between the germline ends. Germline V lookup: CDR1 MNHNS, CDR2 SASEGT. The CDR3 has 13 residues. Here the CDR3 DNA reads TGTGCCAGCAGTGAAGACAGTACCTACGAGCAGTACTTC. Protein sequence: CASSEDSTYEQYF.

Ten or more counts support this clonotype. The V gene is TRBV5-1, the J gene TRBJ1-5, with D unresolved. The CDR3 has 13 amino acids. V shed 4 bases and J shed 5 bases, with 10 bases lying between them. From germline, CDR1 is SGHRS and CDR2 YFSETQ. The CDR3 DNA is TGCGCCAGCAGCGAGGCCGTGGATCAGCCCCAGCATTTT. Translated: CASSEAVDQPQHF. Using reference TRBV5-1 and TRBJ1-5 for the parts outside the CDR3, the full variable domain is KAGVTQTPRYLIKTRGQQVTLSCSPISGHRSVSWYQQTPGQGLQFLFEYFSETQRNKGNFPGRFSGRQFSNSRSEMNVSTLELGDSALYLCASSEAVDQPQHFGDGTRLSIL.

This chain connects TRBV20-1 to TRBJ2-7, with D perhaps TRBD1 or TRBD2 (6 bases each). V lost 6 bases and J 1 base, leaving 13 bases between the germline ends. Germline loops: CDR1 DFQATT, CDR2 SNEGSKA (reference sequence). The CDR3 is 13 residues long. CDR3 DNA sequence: TGCAGTGCCGACGGGGGCGGGTCCTACGAGCAGTACTTC. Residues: CSADGGGSYEQYF.

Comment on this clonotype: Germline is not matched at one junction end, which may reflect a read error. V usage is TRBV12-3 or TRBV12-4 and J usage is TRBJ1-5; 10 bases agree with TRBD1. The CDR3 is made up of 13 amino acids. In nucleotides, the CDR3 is TGTGCCGGCAGTGACAGGGGGCGCAGGCCCCAGCATTTT. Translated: CAGSDRGRRPQHF.